The rows below give T cell receptor beta chains drawn from one sample of a study of cytomegalovirus exposure and HLA in healthy donors. The repertoire was sequenced with immunoSEQ multiplex PCR; TCRdb's copy has only in-frame clones and lacks some. The sample lists 120,000 or so clones; approximately 15% were seen once. The specimen was PBMCs. These receptors all come from a young woman in good health and CMV-seronegative. The CDR3 runs from the conserved cysteine through the conserved F or W. D genes are given only for firm matches. Size is stated for part of the rows, as once, few or many counts, or as a class when the clone is expanded.

NA	few	TRBV29-1	TRBJ2-7	TGCAGCGTTGCCAGGGAGGATTTAAGGGAGCAGTACTTC	CSVAREDLREQYF
NA	NA	TRBV28	TRBJ1-4	TGTGCCAGCAGTTTTGGACAGATAAATGAAAAACTGTTTTTT	CASSFGQINEKLFF
TRBD1	NA	TRBV5-1	TRBJ2-1	TGCGCCAGCTCGGTCTGGGTCGTCCGGGACAGGGACTACAATGAGCAGTTCTTC	CASSVWVVRDRDYNEQFF
NA	NA	TRBV19	TRBJ2-1	TGTGCCAGTAGTAGGCTCCGTTTGGACTCTTACAATGAGCAGTTCTTC	CASSRLRLDSYNEQFF
NA	few	TRBV12-5	TRBJ2-1	TGTGCTAGTGGTTTGACTAGGAATGCCTACAATGAGCAGTTCTTC	CASGLTRNAYNEQFF
TRBD2	NA	TRBV14	TRBJ2-1	TGTGCCAGCGGGCTAGCGGGGGGCCGTAGTGAGCAGTTCTTC	CASGLAGGRSEQFF
NA	few	TRBV7-2	TRBJ1-6	TGTGCCAGCAGCTTCCCGAATTCACCCCTCCACTTT	CASSFPNSPLHF
TRBD2	few	TRBV5-4	TRBJ2-5	TGTGCCAGCAGCTCGTCTTTAGCGGGAGTGCGAGAGACCCAGTACTTC	CASSSSLAGVRETQYF
TRBD1	NA	TRBV2	TRBJ2-5	TGTGCCAGCCTCAACTCGGGACAGGGGGCGAAAGAGACCCAGTACTTC	CASLNSGQGAKETQYF
TRBD1	few	TRBV2	TRBJ1-1	TGTGCCAGCAGTGAAGGAGGGACAGTGAACACTGAAGCTTTCTTT	CASSEGGTVNTEAFF
TRBD1	few	TRBV28	TRBJ1-5	TGTGCCAGCAGTTTAGGAGGACAGGGGCGATATAGCAATCAGCCCCAGCATTTT	CASSLGGQGRYSNQPQHF
TRBD2	NA	TRBV5-1	TRBJ2-1	TGCGCCAGCAGCAGGGGACTAGCGGGAGCTGGGTCCTACAATGAGCAGTTCTTC	CASSRGLAGAGSYNEQFF
NA	NA	TRBV7-3	TRBJ2-3	TGTGCCAGCAGCTTAAGGATAACAGATACTCAGTATTTT	CASSLRITDTQYF
TRBD2	NA	TRBV5-1	TRBJ2-5	TGCGCCAGCAGCCCCGAACCGTTCGGGAGGGGCACGAAGACCCAGTACTTC	CASSPEPFGRGTKTQYF
TRBD2	NA	TRBV9	TRBJ2-5	TGTGCCAGCAGCGTAGGGGCGGGGGGCCGAAAAGAGACCCAGTACTTC	CASSVGAGGRKETQYF
TRBD1	few	TRBV13	TRBJ1-2	TGTGCCAGCAGCTTTGGACAGGAAAAGAGCTATGGCTACACCTTC	CASSFGQEKSYGYTF
NA	NA	TRBV14	TRBJ1-1	TGTGCCAGCAGCCAAGCCCCCCGGACAAGGGCTTTCTTT	CASSQAPRTRAFF
TRBD1	few	TRBV28	TRBJ1-5	TGTGCCAGCAGTGGCCCCGGCAGGGGGCGTTTCGGTCAGCCCCAGCATTTT	CASSGPGRGRFGQPQHF
NA	NA	TRBV6-1	TRBJ1-1	TGTGCCAGCCAGGGGTTGGAAGCTTTCTTT	CASQGLEAFF
TRBD1	once	TRBV4-1	TRBJ2-3	TGCGCCAGCAGCCCGGACAGGGGGCGGGATACGCAGTATTTT	CASSPDRGRDTQYF
NA	NA	TRBV19	TRBJ2-2	TGTGCCAGTTGGAGGAGGGGCCTCTACACCGGGGAGCTGTTTTTT	CASWRRGLYTGELFF
NA	few	TRBV5-1	TRBJ2-1	TGCGCCAGCAGCTTTTCATCGGGTCGAGCCAATGAGCAGTTCTTC	CASSFSSGRANEQFF
NA	NA	TRBV29-1	TRBJ2-3	TGCAGCGTTGAAGTCTCTAAGCGGATCAACACAGATACGCAGTATTTT	CSVEVSKRINTDTQYF
TRBD2	NA	TRBV6-1	TRBJ2-3	TGTGCCAGCAGTGAAGCTGCGGGACTAGGCACAGATACGCAGTATTTT	CASSEAAGLGTDTQYF
TRBD1	NA	TRBV5-4	TRBJ1-2	TGTGCCAGCAGTCCTAACCGGGACAGGGTGGGGAGCTATGGCTACACCTTC	CASSPNRDRVGSYGYTF
TRBD1	few	TRBV5-4	TRBJ2-7	TGTGCCAGCAGCTTCGGGACAGGGTGGTACGAGCAGTACTTC	CASSFGTGWYEQYF
TRBD1	NA	TRBV2	TRBJ1-6	TGTGCCAGCAGTGCGGGACAGGGGTATTCACCCCTCCACTTT	CASSAGQGYSPLHF
TRBD1	few	TRBV18	TRBJ1-1	TGTGCCAGCTCACCCCAAGGAGGGGGCCGGGAAGCTTTCTTT	CASSPQGGGREAFF
TRBD1	few	TRBV11-2	TRBJ2-7	TGTGCCAGCAGCTCATACAGGGGGCCAAAATCCTACGAGCAGTACTTC	CASSSYRGPKSYEQYF
NA	NA	TRBV7-8	TRBJ1-2	TGTGCCAGCAGCCCACTGGATAGGGGTCTCTATGGCTACACCTTC	CASSPLDRGLYGYTF
TRBD2	NA	TRBV11-2	TRBJ2-1	TGTGCCAGCAGCCCGAGGGAGGGCAATGAGCAGTTCTTC	CASSPREGNEQFF
TRBD2	NA	TRBV18	TRBJ2-3	TGTGCCAGCTCCGCTACGGGGGGGCCAACAGATACGCAGTATTTT	CASSATGGPTDTQYF
NA	few	TRBV19	TRBJ2-3	TGTGCCAGTAAGGATGGCGGAAGCACAGATACGCAGTATTTT	CASKDGGSTDTQYF
NA	few	TRBV5-1	TRBJ2-7	TGCGCCAGCAGCTGGTCAAGACAGCCGAACTACGAGCAGTACTTC	CASSWSRQPNYEQYF
NA	NA	TRBV5-1	TRBJ1-1	TGCGCCAGCAGCTTGCAGGGTGCGAACACTGAAGCTTTCTTT	CASSLQGANTEAFF
TRBD2	few	TRBV6-5	TRBJ2-7	TGTGCCAGCAGGGACTCTAGCGGGGGTTGGTACGAGCAGTACTTC	CASRDSSGGWYEQYF
TRBD1	few	TRBV16	TRBJ1-2	TGTGCCAGCAGCCAATCGGGACAGGTTAACTATGGCTACACCTTC	CASSQSGQVNYGYTF
TRBD2	few	TRBV11-3	TRBJ2-5	TGTGCCAGCAGCTTAAGGTCTAGCGGGAAACAAGAGACCCAGTACTTC	CASSLRSSGKQETQYF